Listed here are 19 T cell receptor beta chains from one sample, sequenced in a study of blood T cell repertoires in COVID-19. Libraries were prepared by immunoSEQ multiplex PCR; TCRdb keeps only in-frame clonotypes and omits some of them. The data hold 150,000 to 200,000 clones, with approximately 82% observed a single time. The sequenced sample was peripheral blood. The receptors stem from a woman older than 75 with acute or convalescent COVID-19.

The chain has TRBV5-6 and TRBJ1-3; TRBD1 is a possible D gene (5 bases). V gave up 4 bases and J gave up 0 bases, with 14 bases separating them. Germline-derived CDR1 and CDR2 are SGHDT and YYEEEE. The CDR3 runs to 16 residues. The CDR3 region is CASSLPGGDSGNTIYF. In DNA form, the CDR3 reads TGTGCCAGCAGCCTCCCGGGGGGGGACTCTGGAAACACCATATATTTT.

The chain employs TRBV12-5 and TRBJ2-5, with 9 bases matching TRBD1. V shed 1 base, J shed 5 bases, and the junction held 5 bases outside the gene matches. The germline gives CDR1 LGHNT, CDR2 FRNRAP. There are 15 residues in the CDR3. CDR3: CASGLGSTGGETQYF. CDR3 in DNA: TGTGCTAGTGGTTTGGGATCGACAGGGGGGGAGACCCAGTACTTC.

The rearrangement joins TRBV5-6 to TRBJ1-2; 8 bases line up with TRBD1. Germline CDR1 is SGHDT and CDR2 is YYEEEE. Losses at the gene ends were 5 bases for V and 4 bases for J; bases not matched to a gene: 13. CDR3 length: 16 residues. CDR3: CASRTDRDKVRYGYTF. For the CDR3, the DNA is TGTGCCAGCAGAACGGACAGGGATAAGGTTCGCTATGGCTACACCTTC.

The chain couples TRBV20-1 to TRBJ2-3; 8 positions match TRBD2. The CDR3 length is 15 residues. With 3 bases clipped from V and 5 bases from J, the junction kept 10 bases outside the gene matches. Germline-derived CDR1 and CDR2 are DFQATT and SNEGSKA (reference sequence). CDR3 in amino acids: CSASWFREGGDTQYF. CDR3 coding DNA: TGCAGTGCTAGTTGGTTCCGGGAGGGGGGAGATACGCAGTATTTT.

The chain is built from TRBV2 and TRBJ1-2, with 7 bases that match TRBD1. CDR3 size: 17 residues. The germline gives CDR1 SNHLY, CDR2 FYNNEI. J was trimmed by 4 bases and V by 6 bases; bases with no gene match: 17. CDR3: CASSLTGRRGTTYGYTF. The CDR3 DNA reads as TGTGCCAGCAGCTTGACAGGGAGGAGGGGTACCACCTATGGCTACACCTTC. The full variable domain, its missing parts supplied by reference TRBV2 and TRBJ1-2, is EPEVTQTPSHQVTQMGQEVILRCVPISNHLYFYWYRQILGQKVEFLVSFYNNEISEKSEIFDDQFSVERPDGSNFTLKIRSTKLEDSAMYFCASSLTGRRGTTYGYTFGSGTRLTVV.

The chain joins TRBV2 to TRBJ2-3, with 9 bases fitting TRBD1. The CDR3 loop spans 16 amino acids. The junction had 8 bases not matched to a gene; V was cut back by 6 bases and J by 1 base. Germline assignment: CDR1 SNHLY and CDR2 FYNNEI. CDR3 sequence: CASRYTGGRGTDTQYF. The CDR3 bases are TGTGCCAGCAGGTATACAGGGGGCAGGGGCACAGATACGCAGTATTTT. The full variable domain, with the rest looked up from reference TRBV2 and TRBJ2-3, is EPEVTQTPSHQVTQMGQEVILRCVPISNHLYFYWYRQILGQKVEFLVSFYNNEISEKSEIFDDQFSVERPDGSNFTLKIRSTKLEDSAMYFCASRYTGGRGTDTQYFGPGTRLTVL.

The chain is built from TRBV2 and TRBJ2-1, with 8 positions matching TRBD2. V lost 6 bases and J lost 4; bases outside the gene matches: 8. The CDR3 sequence is 15 residues long. The germline V gene encodes CDR1 SNHLY and CDR2 FYNNEI. CDR3 in amino acids: CASRESGSFYNEQFF. CDR3 DNA: TGTGCCAGCAGGGAGAGCGGGAGTTTTTACAATGAGCAGTTCTTC.

The chain recombines TRBV18 with TRBJ2-1; D not resolved. The V end was cut by 3 bases, the J end by 3 bases, with 6 bases between. The CDR3 is 13 residues long. The germline V gene has CDR1 KGHSH and CDR2 LQKENI. The CDR3 loop is CASSPPGYNEQFF. The CDR3 DNA reads as TGTGCCAGCTCACCCCCCGGCTACAATGAGCAGTTCTTC. The whole variable domain, remainder taken from reference TRBV18 and TRBJ2-1, is NAGVMQNPRHLVRRRGQEARLRCSPMKGHSHVYWYRQLPEEGLKFMVYLQKENIIDESGMPKERFSAEFPKEGPSILRIQQVVRGDSAAYFCASSPPGYNEQFFGPGTRLTVL.

This chain links TRBV5-6 with TRBJ2-1; D is uncertain. The ends were cut back, 1 base at V and 10 bases at J, with 15 bases in the middle. Germline loops: CDR1 SGHDT, CDR2 YYEEEE. The CDR3 extends over 14 amino acids. This CDR3 reads CASSLRARKLEQFF. In nucleotides, the CDR3 is TGTGCCAGCAGCTTGAGAGCGAGAAAACTAGAGCAGTTCTTC.

The chain has TRBV25-1 and TRBJ2-7; D gene ambiguous. Germline lookup yields CDR1 MGHDK and CDR2 SYGVNS. The CDR3 runs 11 residues. V lost 6 bases to trimming and J lost 5 bases, with 8 bases between them. CDR3 amino acids: CASSRGNEQYF. CDR3 bases: TGTGCCAGCAGCCGAGGTAACGAGCAGTACTTC.

The table lists this clone with a few counts. The chain employs TRBV18 and TRBJ2-7; 7 bases are a match to TRBD1. The CDR3 contains 13 residues. Germline V gene lookup returns CDR1 KGHSH and CDR2 LQKENI. Unmatched junction bases numbered 3, after V lost 2 bases and J lost 5 bases. CDR3 amino acids: CASSPDQGDEQYF. The CDR3 DNA is TGTGCCAGCTCACCAGATCAGGGGGACGAGCAGTACTTC.

V gene TRBV7-9 combines with J gene TRBJ1-2; a weak D match, TRBD1 (5 bases). Trimming cost V 6 bases and J 3 bases, with 11 bases left between them. Germline V gene sequence: CDR1 SEHNR, CDR2 FQNEAQ (reference sequence). The CDR3 is 13 residues long. CDR3 loop: CASRDTGDYGYTF. The CDR3 nucleotides read TGTGCCAGCAGAGACACAGGTGACTATGGCTACACCTTC.

J is TRBJ1-1 and V is TRBV6-1, with TRBD1 identical over 7 bases. The V and J ends lost 3 bases and 3 bases, in that order; junction bases with no gene match: 13. The CDR3 contains 17 residues. Germline V lookup: CDR1 MNHNS, CDR2 SASEGT. The CDR3 nucleotides are TGTGCCAGCAGTGACTGGGACAGACCCGGTGCAGACACTGAAGCTTTCTTT. This encodes CASSDWDRPGADTEAFF.

This clone was picked up one time. This chain uses TRBV4-1 with TRBJ2-7; 12 nucleotides line up with TRBD2. The trim removed 1 base at V and 0 bases at J, leaving 4 bases unmatched. The CDR3 loop spans 17 amino acids. Germline values: CDR1 MGHRA, CDR2 YSYEKL. This CDR3 is CASSQGLAGVISYEQYF. The CDR3 DNA reads as TGCGCCAGCAGCCAAGGACTAGCGGGAGTCATCTCCTACGAGCAGTACTTC.

This chain connects TRBV5-6 to TRBJ1-2; TRBD1 might be the D (5 bases). CDR1 is SGHDT and CDR2 is YYEEEE in the germline V gene. Deletions cut 1 base from V and 7 bases from J, with 5 bases between. The CDR3 covers 11 residues. The CDR3 region has the DNA TGTGCCAGCAGCTTGAGGGGTGGCTACACCTTC. Amino acids: CASSLRGGYTF.

The rearrangement uses TRBV3-1 (or the pseudogene TRBV3-2) and TRBJ1-2; 7 bases are a match to TRBD1. CDR1 and CDR2 from the germline V gene are LGHDT and YNNKEL (reference sequence). There are 15 residues in the CDR3. V trimming: 3 bases; J trimming: 2 bases; junction bases outside the gene matches: 6. This chain's CDR3 is CASSQAWDSNYGYTF. The CDR3 DNA follows: TGTGCCAGCAGCCAGGCCTGGGACAGCAACTATGGCTACACCTTC.

The chain joins TRBV5-1 to TRBJ2-3, with 9 bases identical to TRBD1. With V trimmed by 5 bases and J by 6 bases, 7 bases remained unmatched. Germline loops: CDR1 SGHRS, CDR2 YFSETQ. This CDR3 has 14 residues. CDR3 sequence: CASRTTGGADTQYF. For the CDR3, the DNA is TGCGCCAGCAGAACTACAGGGGGCGCCGATACGCAGTATTTT.

The chain uses TRBV3-1 (or the pseudogene TRBV3-2) and TRBJ1-2, with a possible D match to TRBD1 (6 bases). Germline lookup yields CDR1 LGHDT and CDR2 YNNKEL (reference sequence). The CDR3 loop spans 15 amino acids. Trimming pared 0 bases from V and 7 bases from J, leaving 15 bases between. The CDR3 DNA sequence: TGTGCCAGCAGCCAAGATGACACAGGGCGGGTTGGCTACACCTTC. This codes for CASSQDDTGRVGYTF.

The rearrangement joins TRBV5-1 to TRBJ2-7; D ambiguous. V dropped 0 bases and J dropped 0 bases, with 10 bases sitting between them. The V gene's germline CDR1 is SGHRS and CDR2 YFSETQ. The CDR3 contains 15 residues. In DNA, the CDR3 is TGCGCCAGCAGCTTGGGTGAACAGCTCTCCTACGAGCAGTACTTC. This sequence encodes CASSLGEQLSYEQYF.